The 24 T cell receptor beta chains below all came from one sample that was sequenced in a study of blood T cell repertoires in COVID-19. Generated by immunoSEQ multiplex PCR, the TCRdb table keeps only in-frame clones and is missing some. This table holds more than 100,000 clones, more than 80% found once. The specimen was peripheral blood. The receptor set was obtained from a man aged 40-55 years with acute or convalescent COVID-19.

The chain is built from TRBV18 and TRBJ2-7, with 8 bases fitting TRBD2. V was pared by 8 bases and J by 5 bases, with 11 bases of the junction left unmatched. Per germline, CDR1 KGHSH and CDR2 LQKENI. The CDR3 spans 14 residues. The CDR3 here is CASASGTRRDEQYF. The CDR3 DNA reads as TGTGCCAGCGCCTCCGGGACTAGACGGGACGAGCAGTACTTC.

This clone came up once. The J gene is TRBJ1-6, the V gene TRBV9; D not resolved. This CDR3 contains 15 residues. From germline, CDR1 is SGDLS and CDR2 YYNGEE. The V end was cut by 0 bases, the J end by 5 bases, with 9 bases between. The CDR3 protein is CASSVGSGNNSPLHF. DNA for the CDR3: TGTGCCAGCAGCGTAGGATCCGGTAATAATTCACCCCTCCACTTT.

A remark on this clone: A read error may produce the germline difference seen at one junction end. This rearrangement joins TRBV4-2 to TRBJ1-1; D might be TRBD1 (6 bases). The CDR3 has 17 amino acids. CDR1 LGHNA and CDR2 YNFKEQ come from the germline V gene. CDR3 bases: TGTGCCAGCAGCCACCGCGGCTCCTCCACCGGGGGGCTGGTTGCGAGTTTT. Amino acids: CASSHRGSSTGGLVASF.

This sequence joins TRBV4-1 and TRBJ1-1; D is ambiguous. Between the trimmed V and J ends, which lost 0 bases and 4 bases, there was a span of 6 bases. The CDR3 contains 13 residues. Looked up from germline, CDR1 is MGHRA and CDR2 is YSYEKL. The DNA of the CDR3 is TGCGCCAGCAGCCAAGATGCGGGCACTGAAGCTTTCTTT. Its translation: CASSQDAGTEAFF.

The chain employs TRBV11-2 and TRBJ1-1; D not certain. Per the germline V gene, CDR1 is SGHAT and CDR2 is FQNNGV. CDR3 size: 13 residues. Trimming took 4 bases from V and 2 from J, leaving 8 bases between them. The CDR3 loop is CASSSDINTEAFF. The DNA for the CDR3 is TGTGCCAGCAGCTCCGACATAAACACTGAAGCTTTCTTT.

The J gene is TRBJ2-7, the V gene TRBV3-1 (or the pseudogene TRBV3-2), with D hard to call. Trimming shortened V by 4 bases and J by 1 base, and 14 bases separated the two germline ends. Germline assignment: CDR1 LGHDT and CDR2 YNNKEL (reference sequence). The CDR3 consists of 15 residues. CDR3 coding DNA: TGTGCCAGCAGCCTCTCCTCCACCAGGTCCTACGAGCAGTACTTC. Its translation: CASSLSSTRSYEQYF.

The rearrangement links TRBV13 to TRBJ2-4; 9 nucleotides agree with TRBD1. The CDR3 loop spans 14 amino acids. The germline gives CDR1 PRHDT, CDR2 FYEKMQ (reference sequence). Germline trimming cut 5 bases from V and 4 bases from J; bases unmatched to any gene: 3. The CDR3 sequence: CASSRTGEKNIQYF. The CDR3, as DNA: TGTGCCAGCAGCCGGACAGGGGAGAAAAACATTCAGTACTTC.

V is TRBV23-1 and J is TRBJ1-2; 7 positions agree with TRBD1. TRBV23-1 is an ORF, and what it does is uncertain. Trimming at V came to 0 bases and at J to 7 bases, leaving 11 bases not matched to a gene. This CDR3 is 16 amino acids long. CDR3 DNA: TGCGCCAGCAGTCAATCGAGGCCCCCAACAGGGGCTGGCTACACCTTC. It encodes CASSQSRPPTGAGYTF.

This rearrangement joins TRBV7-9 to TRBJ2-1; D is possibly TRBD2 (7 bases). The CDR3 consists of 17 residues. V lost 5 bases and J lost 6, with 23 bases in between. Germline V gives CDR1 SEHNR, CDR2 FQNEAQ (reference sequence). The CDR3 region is CASSPSGWGGPFNEQFF. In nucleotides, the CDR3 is TGTGCCAGCAGCCCATCCGGATGGGGGGGCCCCTTCAATGAGCAGTTCTTC. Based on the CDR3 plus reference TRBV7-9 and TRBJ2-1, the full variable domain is DTGVSQNPRHKITKRGQNVTFRCDPISEHNRLYWYRQTLGQGPEFLTYFQNEAQLEKSRLLSDRFSAERPKGSFSTLEIQRTEQGDSAMYLCASSPSGWGGPFNEQFFGPGTRLTVL.

The CDR3 is CASSYSRPDNEQFF. The CDR3 DNA reads as TGTGCCAGCAGTTACTCGAGGCCTGACAATGAGCAGTTCTTC. The J gene is TRBJ2-1, the V gene TRBV6-2 or TRBV6-3; D is unclear. The CDR3 contains 14 residues. Trimming pared 0 bases from V and 5 bases from J, leaving 8 bases between. Germline-derived CDR1 and CDR2 are MNHEY and SVGEGT.

DNA for the CDR3: TGTGCCAGTATGTGGTCGGGCACTGAAGCTTTCTTT. Its translation is CASMWSGTEAFF. V usage is TRBV19 and J usage is TRBJ1-1; D remains ambiguous. Trimming took 7 bases from V and 4 from J, leaving 10 bases between them. Germline CDR1 is LNHDA and CDR2 is SQIVND (reference sequence). CDR3 length: 12 amino acids. The entire variable domain, with the rest obtained from reference TRBV19 and TRBJ1-1, is as follows: DGGITQSPKYLFRKEGQNVTLSCEQNLNHDAMYWYRQDPGQGLRLIYYSQIVNDFQKGDIAEGYSVSREKKESFPLTVTSAQKNPTAFYLCASMWSGTEAFFGQGTRLTVV.

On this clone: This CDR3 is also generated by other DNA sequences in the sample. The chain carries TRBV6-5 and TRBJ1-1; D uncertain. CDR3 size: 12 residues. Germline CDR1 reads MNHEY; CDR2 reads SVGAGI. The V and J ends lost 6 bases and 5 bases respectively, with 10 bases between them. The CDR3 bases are TGTGCCAGCAGCCGGGGTGGTACTGAAGCTTTCTTT. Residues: CASSRGGTEAFF.

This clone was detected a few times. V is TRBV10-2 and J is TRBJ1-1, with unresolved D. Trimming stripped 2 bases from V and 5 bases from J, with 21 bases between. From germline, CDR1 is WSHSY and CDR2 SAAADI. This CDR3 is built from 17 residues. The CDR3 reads CASSEPFGVGKRTEAFF. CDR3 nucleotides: TGCGCCAGCAGTGAGCCCTTCGGGGTAGGGAAGAGGACTGAAGCTTTCTTT.

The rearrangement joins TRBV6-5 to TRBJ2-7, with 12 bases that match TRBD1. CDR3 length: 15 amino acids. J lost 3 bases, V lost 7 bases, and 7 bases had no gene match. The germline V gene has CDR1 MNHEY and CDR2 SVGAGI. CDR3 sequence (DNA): TGTGCCAGCACCACCGGGACAGGGGGCAGCTACGAGCAGTACTTC. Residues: CASTTGTGGSYEQYF.

Written as DNA, the CDR3 is TGTGCTAGTGGTTTGGTGCAGGTCTCTGGAAACACCATATATTTT. This sequence encodes CASGLVQVSGNTIYF. The V call is TRBV12-5, the J call TRBJ1-3; D unresolved. Trimming pared 0 bases from V and 0 bases from J, leaving 6 bases between. The V gene's germline CDR1 is LGHNT and CDR2 FRNRAP. The CDR3 has 15 residues. Together with reference TRBV12-5 and TRBJ1-3, the CDR3 gives the full variable domain: DARVTQTPRHKVTEMGQEVTMRCQPILGHNTVFWYRQTMMQGLELLAYFRNRAPLDDSGMPKDRFSAEMPDATLATLKIQPSEPRDSAVYFCASGLVQVSGNTIYFGEGSWLTVV.

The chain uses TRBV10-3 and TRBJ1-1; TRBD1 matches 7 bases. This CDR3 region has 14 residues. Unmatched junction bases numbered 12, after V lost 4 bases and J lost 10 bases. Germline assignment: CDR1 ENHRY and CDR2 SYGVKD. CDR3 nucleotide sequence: TGTGCCATCAGTGTTGGGCTAGGGGGCTCTTCAGCTTTCTTT. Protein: CAISVGLGGSSAFF.

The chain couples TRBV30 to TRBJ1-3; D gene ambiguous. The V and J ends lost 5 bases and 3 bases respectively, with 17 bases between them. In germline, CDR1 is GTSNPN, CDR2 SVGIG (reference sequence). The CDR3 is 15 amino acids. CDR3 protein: CAWGRWAAYGNTIYF. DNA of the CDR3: TGTGCCTGGGGCCGGTGGGCTGCGTATGGAAACACCATATATTTT. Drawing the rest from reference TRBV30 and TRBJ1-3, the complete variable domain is SQTIHQWPATLVQPVGSPLSLECTVEGTSNPNLYWYRQAAGRGLQLLFYSVGIGQISSEVPQNLSASRPQDRQFILSSKKLLLSDSGFYLCAWGRWAAYGNTIYFGEGSWLTVV.

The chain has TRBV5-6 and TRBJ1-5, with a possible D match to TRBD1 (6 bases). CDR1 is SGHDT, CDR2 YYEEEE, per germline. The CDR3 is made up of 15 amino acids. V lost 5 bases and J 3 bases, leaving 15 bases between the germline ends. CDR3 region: CASSVTGRANQPQHF. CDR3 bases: TGTGCCAGCAGTGTGACAGGAAGGGCCAATCAGCCCCAGCATTTT.

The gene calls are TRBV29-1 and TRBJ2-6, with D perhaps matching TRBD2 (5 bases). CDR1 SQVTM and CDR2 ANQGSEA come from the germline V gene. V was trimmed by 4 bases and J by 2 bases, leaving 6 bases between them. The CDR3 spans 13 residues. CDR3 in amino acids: CSVVGAGANVLTF. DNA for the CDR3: TGCAGCGTTGTCGGGGCTGGGGCCAACGTCCTGACTTTC.

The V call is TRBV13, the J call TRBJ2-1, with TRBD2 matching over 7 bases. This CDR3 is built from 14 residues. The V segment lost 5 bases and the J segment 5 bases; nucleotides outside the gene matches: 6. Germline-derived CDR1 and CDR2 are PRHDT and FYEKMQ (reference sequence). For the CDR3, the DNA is TGTGCCAGCAGCCCCGGGACTACAGACAATGAGCAGTTCTTC. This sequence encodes CASSPGTTDNEQFF.

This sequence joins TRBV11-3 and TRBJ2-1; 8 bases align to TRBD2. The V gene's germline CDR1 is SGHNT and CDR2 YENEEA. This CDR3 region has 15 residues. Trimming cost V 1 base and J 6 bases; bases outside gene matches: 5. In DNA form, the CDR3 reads TGTGCCAGCAGCTTAGTTACCGGGGGGGCCAATGAGCAGTTCTTC. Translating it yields CASSLVTGGANEQFF.

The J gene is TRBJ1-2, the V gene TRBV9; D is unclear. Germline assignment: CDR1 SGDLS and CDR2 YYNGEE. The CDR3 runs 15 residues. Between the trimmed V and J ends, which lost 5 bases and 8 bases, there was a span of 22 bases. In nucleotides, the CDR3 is TGTGCCAGCAGGGCGTATGGGAGCGGCCCGGGGGGCTACACCTTC. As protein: CASRAYGSGPGGYTF.

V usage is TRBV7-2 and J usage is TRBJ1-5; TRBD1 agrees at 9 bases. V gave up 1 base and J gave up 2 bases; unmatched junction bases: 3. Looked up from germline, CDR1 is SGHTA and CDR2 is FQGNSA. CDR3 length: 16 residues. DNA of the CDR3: TGTGCCAGCAGCTTAGGTCGGACAGGGGGCAATCAGCCCCAGCATTTT. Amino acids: CASSLGRTGGNQPQHF. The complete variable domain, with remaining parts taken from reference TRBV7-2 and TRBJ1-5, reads GAGVSQSPSNKVTEKGKDVELRCDPISGHTALYWYRQSLGQGLEFLIYFQGNSAPDKSGLPSDRFSAERTGGSVSTLTIQRTQQEDSAVYLCASSLGRTGGNQPQHFGDGTRLSIL.

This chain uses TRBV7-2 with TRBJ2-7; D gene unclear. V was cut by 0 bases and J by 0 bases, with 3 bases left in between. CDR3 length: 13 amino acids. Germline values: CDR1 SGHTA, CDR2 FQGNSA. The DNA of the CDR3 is TGTGCCAGCAGCTTAGCTAGCTCCTACGAGCAGTACTTC. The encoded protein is CASSLASSYEQYF.